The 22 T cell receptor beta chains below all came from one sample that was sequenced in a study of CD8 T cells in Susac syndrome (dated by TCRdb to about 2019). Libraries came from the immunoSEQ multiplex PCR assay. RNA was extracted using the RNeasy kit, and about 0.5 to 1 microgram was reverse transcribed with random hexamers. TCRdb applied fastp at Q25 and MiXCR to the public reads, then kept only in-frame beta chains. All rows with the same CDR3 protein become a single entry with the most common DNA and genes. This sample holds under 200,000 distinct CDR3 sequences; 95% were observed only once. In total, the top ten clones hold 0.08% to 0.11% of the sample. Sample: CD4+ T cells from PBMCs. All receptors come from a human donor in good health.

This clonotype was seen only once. The CDR3 spells CSPQGGSTDTQYF. As DNA, the CDR3 is TGCAGTCCTCAAGGCGGAAGCACAGATACGCAGTATTTT. This chain joins TRBV20-1 and TRBJ2-3, with D unclear. The CDR3 has 13 amino acids. The V gene's germline CDR1 is DFQATT and CDR2 SNEGSKA (reference sequence). V lost 8 bases and J lost 0, with 12 bases in between.

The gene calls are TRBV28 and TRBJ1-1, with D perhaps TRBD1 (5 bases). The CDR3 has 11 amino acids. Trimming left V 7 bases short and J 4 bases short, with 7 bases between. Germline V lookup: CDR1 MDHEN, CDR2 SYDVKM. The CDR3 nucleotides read TGTGCCAGCAACGGGGGCACTGAAGCTTTCTTT. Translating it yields CASNGGTEAFF.

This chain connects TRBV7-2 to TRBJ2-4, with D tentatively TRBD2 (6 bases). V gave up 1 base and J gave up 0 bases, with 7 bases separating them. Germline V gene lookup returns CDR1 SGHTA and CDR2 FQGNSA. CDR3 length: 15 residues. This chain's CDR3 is CASSLGGVAKNIQYF. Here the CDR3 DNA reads TGTGCCAGCAGCTTAGGGGGGGTAGCCAAAAACATTCAGTACTTC.

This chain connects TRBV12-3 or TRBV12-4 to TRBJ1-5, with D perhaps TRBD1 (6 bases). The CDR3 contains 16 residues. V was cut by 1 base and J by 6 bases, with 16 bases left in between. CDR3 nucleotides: TGTGCCAGCAGTTTAGGGACAGATCGGAGCGGTCAGCCCCAGCATTTT. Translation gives CASSLGTDRSGQPQHF.

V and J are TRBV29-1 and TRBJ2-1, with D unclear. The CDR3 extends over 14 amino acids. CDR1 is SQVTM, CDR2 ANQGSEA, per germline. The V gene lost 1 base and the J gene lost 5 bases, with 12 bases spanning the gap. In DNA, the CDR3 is TGCAGCGTTGAAGGTCTCCCTGACAACAATGAGCAGTTCTTC. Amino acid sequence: CSVEGLPDNNEQFF.

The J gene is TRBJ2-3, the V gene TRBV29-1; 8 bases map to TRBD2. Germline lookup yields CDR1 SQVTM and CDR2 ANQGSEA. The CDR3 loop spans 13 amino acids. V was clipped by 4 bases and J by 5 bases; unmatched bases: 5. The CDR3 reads CSVATSGGDTQYF. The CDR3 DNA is TGCAGCGTTGCCACTAGCGGCGGAGATACGCAGTATTTT.

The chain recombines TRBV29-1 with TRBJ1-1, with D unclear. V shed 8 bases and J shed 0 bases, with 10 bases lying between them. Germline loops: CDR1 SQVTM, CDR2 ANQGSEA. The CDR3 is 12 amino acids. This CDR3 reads CSSRVLNTEAFF. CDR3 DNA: TGCAGCTCTCGGGTCTTGAACACTGAAGCTTTCTTT.

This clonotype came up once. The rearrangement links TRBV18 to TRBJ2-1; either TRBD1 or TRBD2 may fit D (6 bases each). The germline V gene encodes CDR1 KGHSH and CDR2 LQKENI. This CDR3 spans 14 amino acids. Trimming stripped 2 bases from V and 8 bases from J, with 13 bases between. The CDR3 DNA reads TGTGCCAGCTCACCAATCGGGGGCATAGATGAGCAGTTCTTC. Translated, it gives CASSPIGGIDEQFF.

As DNA, the CDR3 is TGTGCCAGCACCCTGGGGACAGGGGGCAATTCTGGAAACACCATATATTTT. Its protein product is CASTLGTGGNSGNTIYF. The chain joins TRBV9 to TRBJ1-3; 12 nucleotides agree with TRBD1. The CDR3 has 17 amino acids. Germline CDR1 is SGDLS and CDR2 is YYNGEE. After removal of 6 bases from V and 1 base from J, the junction contained 8 bases not matched to a gene. The complete variable domain, with remaining parts taken from reference TRBV9 and TRBJ1-3, reads DSGVTQTPKHLITATGQRVTLRCSPRSGDLSVYWYQQSLDQGLQFLIQYYNGEERAKGNILERFSAQQFPDLHSELNLSSLELGDSALYFCASTLGTGGNSGNTIYFGEGSWLTVV.

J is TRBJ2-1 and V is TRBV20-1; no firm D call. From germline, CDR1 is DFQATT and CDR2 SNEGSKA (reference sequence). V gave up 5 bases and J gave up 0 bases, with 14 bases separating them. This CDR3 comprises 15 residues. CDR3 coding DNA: TGCAGTGCTTTCAGGTCCTCTTCCTCCTACAATGAGCAGTTCTTC. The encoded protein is CSAFRSSSSYNEQFF.

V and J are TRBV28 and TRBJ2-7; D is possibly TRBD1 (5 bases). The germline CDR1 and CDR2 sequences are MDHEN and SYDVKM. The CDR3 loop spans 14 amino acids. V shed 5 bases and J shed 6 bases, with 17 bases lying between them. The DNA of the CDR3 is TGTGCCAGCAGTGCCCAGGGTCTAAGGGGCGAGCAGTACGTC. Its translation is CASSAQGLRGEQYV.

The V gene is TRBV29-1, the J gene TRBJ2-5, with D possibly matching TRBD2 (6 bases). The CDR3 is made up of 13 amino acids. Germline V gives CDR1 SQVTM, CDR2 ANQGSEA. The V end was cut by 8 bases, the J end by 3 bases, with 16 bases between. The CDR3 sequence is CSTNVAGKETQYF. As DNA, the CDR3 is TGCAGCACAAACGTGGCGGGAAAAGAGACCCAGTACTTC.

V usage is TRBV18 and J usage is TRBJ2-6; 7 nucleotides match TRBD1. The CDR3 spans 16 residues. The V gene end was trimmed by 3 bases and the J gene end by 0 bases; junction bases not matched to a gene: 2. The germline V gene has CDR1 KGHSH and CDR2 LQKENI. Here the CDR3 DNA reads TGTGCCAGCTCACCCGGACAGGCCTCTGGGGCCAACGTCCTGACTTTC. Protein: CASSPGQASGANVLTF.

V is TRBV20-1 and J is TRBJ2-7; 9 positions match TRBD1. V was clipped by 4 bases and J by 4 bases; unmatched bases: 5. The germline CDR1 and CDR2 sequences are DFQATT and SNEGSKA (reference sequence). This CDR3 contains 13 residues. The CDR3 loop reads CSAIQQGAYEQYF. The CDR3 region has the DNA TGCAGTGCTATACAACAGGGGGCTTACGAGCAGTACTTC.

The chain's CDR3 is CASSPGQGNNQPQHF. In nucleotides, the CDR3 is TGTGCCAGCAGCCCTGGACAGGGGAACAATCAGCCCCAGCATTTT. The rearrangement links TRBV7-9 to TRBJ1-5, with 9 bases matching TRBD1. This CDR3 has 15 amino acids. Germline-derived CDR1 and CDR2 are SEHNR and FQNEAQ (reference sequence). The ends lost 5 bases at V and 3 bases at J; junction bases unmatched: 5.

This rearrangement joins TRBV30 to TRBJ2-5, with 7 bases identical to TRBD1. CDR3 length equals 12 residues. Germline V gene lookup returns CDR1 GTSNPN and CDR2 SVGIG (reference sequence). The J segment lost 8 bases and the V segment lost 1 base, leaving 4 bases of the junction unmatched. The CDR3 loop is CAWSGGQTTQYF. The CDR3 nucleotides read TGTGCCTGGAGTGGGGGACAGACCACCCAGTACTTC.

CDR3 DNA sequence: TGCAGTGCTAGAGCAGAACCTCCCTATGGCTACACCTTC. Translation: CSARAEPPYGYTF. J is TRBJ1-2 and V is TRBV20-1; D gene ambiguous. The CDR3 runs 13 residues. From germline, CDR1 is DFQATT and CDR2 SNEGSKA (reference sequence). V was shortened by 1 base and J by 4 bases, with 10 bases between the two germline ends.

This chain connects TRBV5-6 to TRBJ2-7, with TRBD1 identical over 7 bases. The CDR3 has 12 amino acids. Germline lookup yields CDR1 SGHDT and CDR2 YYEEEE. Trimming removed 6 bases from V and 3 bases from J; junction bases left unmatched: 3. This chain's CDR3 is CASNRQGYEQYF. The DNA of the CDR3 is TGTGCCAGCAACCGACAGGGCTACGAGCAGTACTTC.

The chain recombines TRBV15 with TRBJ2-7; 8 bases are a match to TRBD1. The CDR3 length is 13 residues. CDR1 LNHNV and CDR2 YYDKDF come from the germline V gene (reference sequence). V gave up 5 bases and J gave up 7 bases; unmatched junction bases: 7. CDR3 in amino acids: CATSLDRVAEQYF. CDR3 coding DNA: TGTGCCACCAGCTTGGACAGGGTGGCGGAGCAGTACTTC. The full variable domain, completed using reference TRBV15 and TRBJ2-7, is DAMVIQNPRYQVTQFGKPVTLSCSQTLNHNVMYWYQQKSSQAPKLLFHYYDKDFNNEADTPDNFQSRRPNTSFCFLDIRSPGLGDTAMYLCATSLDRVAEQYFGPGTRLTVT.

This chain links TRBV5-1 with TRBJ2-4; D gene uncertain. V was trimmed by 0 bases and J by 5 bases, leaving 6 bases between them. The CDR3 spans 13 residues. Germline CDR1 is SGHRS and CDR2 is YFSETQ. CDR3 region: CASSLGSQNIQYF. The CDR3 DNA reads TGCGCCAGCAGCTTGGGCAGCCAAAACATTCAGTACTTC.

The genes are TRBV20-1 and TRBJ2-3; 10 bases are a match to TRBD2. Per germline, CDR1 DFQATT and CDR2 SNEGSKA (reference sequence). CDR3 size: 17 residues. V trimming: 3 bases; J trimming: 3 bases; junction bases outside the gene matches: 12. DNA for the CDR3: TGCAGTGCTAGTGCGTCTAGCGGGAGTGGGTCAACAGATACGCAGTATTTT. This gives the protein CSASASSGSGSTDTQYF.

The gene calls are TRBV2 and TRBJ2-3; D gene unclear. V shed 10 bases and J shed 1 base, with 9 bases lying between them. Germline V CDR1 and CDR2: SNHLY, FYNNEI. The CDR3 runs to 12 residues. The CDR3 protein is CAKGIGTDTQYF. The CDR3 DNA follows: TGTGCCAAGGGAATCGGCACAGATACGCAGTATTTT.